Described below is a single T cell receptor (beta chain) sequence and its context. Its antigen is not known. The CDR3 extends 3 residues past the end of the read, so its final part is completed from the germline J gene. Average input was about 1.2 ug genomic DNA for immunoSEQ TCR beta CDR3 amplification. TCRdb's table, derived via immunoSEQ multiplex PCR, lists solely in-frame clones and lacks some. The listing records 21,000 or so clones. The germline gives CDR1 SNHLY, CDR2 FYNNEI. CDR3 size: 14 residues. These data are taken from a study of T cells in women clearing cervical HPV infection. Study as a whole: Control women cleared a single incident HPV16 infection within 12 months. General study points: Cases and controls were distinguished at AUC about 0.8 by richness and V genes.

Prevalent HPV16 infections were excluded; only incident single HPV16 infections included. The specimen sequenced was blood buffy coat. The chain combines TRBV2 with TRBJ2-2; 7 positions agree with TRBD1. This receptor was obtained from a woman aged 18 to 69 with a cervical HPV16 infection that either progressed to CIN3+ or cleared (not recorded which). The CDR3 loop is CASSVGPGGEKLFF. Incomplete CDR3 DNA: TGTGCCAGCAGTGTGGGCCCAGGGGGTGAAAAG.